This record covers a single TCR beta chain. Germline V CDR1 and CDR2: MGHRA, YSYEKL. The junction had 8 bases not matched to a gene; V was cut back by 3 bases and J by 5 bases. The CDR3 spans 15 residues. This entry belongs to a study of blood T cell repertoires in COVID-19. Background on the study: The cDNA or gDNA used as material had been derived from T cells, B-cell-depleted T cells, or PBMCs.

The protocol was immunoSEQ multiplex PCR, while the TCRdb copy is restricted to in-frame clones and leaves out a portion. The sample shows a few hundred thousand clones, over 70% of them seen only once. This chain links TRBV4-1 with TRBJ2-7; 9 bases map to TRBD2. The sample was peripheral blood. The origin of this receptor is a woman in her 70s with COVID-19, enrolled during active disease. CDR3 DNA: TGCGCCAGCAGCCAGCCTAGCGGGGCGGGCCACGAGCAGTACTTC. Protein: CASSQPSGAGHEQYF.